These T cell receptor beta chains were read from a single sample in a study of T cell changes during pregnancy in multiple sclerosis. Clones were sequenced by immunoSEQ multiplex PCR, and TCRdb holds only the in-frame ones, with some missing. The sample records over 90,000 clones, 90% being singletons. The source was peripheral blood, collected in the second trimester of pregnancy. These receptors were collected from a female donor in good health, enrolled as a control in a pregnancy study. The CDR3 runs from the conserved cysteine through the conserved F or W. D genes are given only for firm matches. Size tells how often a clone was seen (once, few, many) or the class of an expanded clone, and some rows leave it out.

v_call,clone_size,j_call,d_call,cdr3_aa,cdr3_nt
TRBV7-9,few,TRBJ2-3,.,CASSFQTDTQYF,TGTGCCAGCAGCTTCCAGACAGATACGCAGTATTTT
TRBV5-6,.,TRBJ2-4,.,CASSLKGGEDIQYF,TGTGCCAGCAGCTTGAAAGGGGGTGAGGACATTCAGTACTTC
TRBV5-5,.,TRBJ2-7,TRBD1,CASSSNDRGIYEQYF,TGTGCCAGCAGCTCGAATGACAGGGGTATCTACGAGCAGTACTTC
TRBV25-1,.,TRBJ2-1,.,CASSESGIVSYNEQFF,TGTGCCAGCAGTGAATCGGGGATAGTGTCCTACAATGAGCAGTTCTTC
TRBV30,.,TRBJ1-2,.,CAWTDGYTF,TGTGCCTGGACTGATGGCTACACCTTC
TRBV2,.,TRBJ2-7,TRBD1,CASRDRDRRSYEQYF,TGTGCCAGCAGAGACCGGGACAGGCGCTCCTACGAGCAGTACTTC
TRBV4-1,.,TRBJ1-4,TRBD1,CASSHPPERGHREKLFF,TGCGCCAGCAGCCACCCCCCGGAAAGGGGGCATAGGGAAAAACTGTTTTTT
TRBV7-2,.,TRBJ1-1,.,CASSDRFRLNTEAFF,TGTGCCAGCAGCGACCGGTTCAGGCTGAACACTGAAGCTTTCTTT
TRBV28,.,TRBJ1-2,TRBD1,CASSPGTGVGGYTF,TGTGCCAGCAGTCCCGGGACAGGGGTGGGTGGCTACACCTTC
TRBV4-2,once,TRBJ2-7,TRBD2,CASSQDSGGAYEQYF,TGTGCCAGCAGCCAAGACTCCGGGGGGGCCTACGAGCAGTACTTC
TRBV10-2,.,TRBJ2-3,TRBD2,CASSWAGGPSDTQYF,TGCGCCAGCAGTTGGGCGGGGGGACCCTCAGATACGCAGTATTTT
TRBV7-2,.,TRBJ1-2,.,CASSLGPQGGYGYTF,TGTGCCAGCAGCTTAGGCCCTCAGGGCGGCTATGGCTACACCTTC
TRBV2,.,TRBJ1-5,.,CASSWGRAVYSNQPQHF,TGTGCCAGCAGTTGGGGCAGGGCAGTCTATAGCAATCAGCCCCAGCATTTT
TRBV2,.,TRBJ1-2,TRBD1,CASSEEQGNGYTF,TGTGCCAGCAGTGAAGAACAGGGGAATGGCTACACCTTC
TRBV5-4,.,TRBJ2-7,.,CASSSNYEQYF,TGTGCCAGCAGCTCTAACTACGAGCAGTACTTC
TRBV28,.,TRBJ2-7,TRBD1,CASSLGTGYEQYF,TGTGCCAGCAGTTTAGGGACAGGGTACGAGCAGTACTTC
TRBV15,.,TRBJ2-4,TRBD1,CATSRSPGTENIQYF,TGTGCCACCAGCAGGAGTCCCGGGACAGAAAACATTCAGTACTTC
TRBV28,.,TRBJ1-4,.,CASSSGGDEKLFF,TGTGCCAGCAGTTCGGGGGGTGACGAAAAACTGTTTTTT
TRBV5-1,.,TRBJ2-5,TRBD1,CASSRAGTGDRETQYF,TGCGCCAGCAGCCGGGCCGGGACAGGGGACCGAGAGACCCAGTACTTC
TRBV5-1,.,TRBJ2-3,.,CASSLDSYSTDTQYF,TGCGCCAGCAGCTTGGACAGTTATAGCACAGATACGCAGTATTTT
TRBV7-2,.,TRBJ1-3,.,CASSPRRTGPSGNTIYF,TGTGCCAGCAGCCCCCGGCGAACAGGGCCCTCTGGAAACACCATATATTTT
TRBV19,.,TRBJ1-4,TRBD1,CASSIRGTEGEKLFF,TGTGCCAGTAGTATTAGGGGGACAGAGGGTGAAAAACTGTTTTTT
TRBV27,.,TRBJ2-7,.,CASKTGTQYEQYF,TGTGCCAGCAAGACAGGTACCCAATACGAGCAGTACTTC
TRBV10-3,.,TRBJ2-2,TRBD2,CAISAAPSREAGELFF,TGTGCCATCAGTGCGGCGCCCTCCCGGGAGGCCGGGGAGCTGTTTTTT
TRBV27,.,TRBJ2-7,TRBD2,CASSRTSGSGYEQYF,TGTGCCAGCAGCCGGACTAGCGGGAGTGGGTACGAGCAGTACTTC
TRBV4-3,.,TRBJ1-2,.,CASSQDPGQLFYGYTF,TGCGCCAGCAGCCAAGATCCAGGGCAGCTCTTCTATGGCTACACCTTC
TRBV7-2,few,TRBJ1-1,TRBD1,CASSLEALTGTEAFF,TGTGCCAGCAGCTTAGAGGCCTTGACAGGGACCGAAGCTTTCTTT
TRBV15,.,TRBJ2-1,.,CATSSDTGTDEQFF,TGTGCCACCAGCAGTGACACAGGGACGGATGAGCAGTTCTTC
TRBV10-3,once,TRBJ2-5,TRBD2,CAISDLGTSGGETQYF,TGTGCCATCAGTGACCTAGGGACTAGCGGGGGAGAGACCCAGTACTTC
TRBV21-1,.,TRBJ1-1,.,CASSKKGQGIEAFF,TGTGCCAGCAGCAAAAAGGGACAGGGAATTGAAGCTTTCTTT
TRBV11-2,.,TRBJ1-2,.,CASSLDMTVLGTF,TGTGCCAGCAGCTTAGATATGACCGTCCTAGGAACCTTC
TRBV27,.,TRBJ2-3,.,CASSLSPRGDTQYF,TGTGCCAGCAGTTTATCGCCCCGAGGAGATACGCAGTATTTT
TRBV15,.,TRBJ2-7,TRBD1,CATSRERGLSYEQYF,TGTGCCACCAGCAGAGAGAGGGGGCTTTCCTACGAGCAGTACTTC
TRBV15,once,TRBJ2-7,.,CATSPRGAGRSYEQYF,TGTGCCACCAGCCCGCGTGGGGCGGGGAGGTCCTACGAGCAGTACTTC
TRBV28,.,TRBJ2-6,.,CATERGSGANVLTF,TGTGCCACCGAGAGAGGCTCTGGGGCCAACGTCCTGACTTTC
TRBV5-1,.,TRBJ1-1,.,CASSFWGDTEAFF,TGCGCCAGCAGCTTTTGGGGAGACACTGAAGCTTTCTTT
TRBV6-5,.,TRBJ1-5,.,CASSYLPGADQPQHF,TGTGCCAGCAGTTACCTACCTGGGGCGGATCAGCCCCAGCATTTT
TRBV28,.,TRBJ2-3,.,CASSLLGRGSRWDTQYF,TGTGCCAGCAGTTTATTAGGCAGGGGATCCCGATGGGATACGCAGTATTTT
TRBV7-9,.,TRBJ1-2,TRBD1,CASSRYRGLISNYGYTF,TGTGCCAGCAGCAGATACAGGGGTCTCATCTCTAACTATGGCTACACCTTC
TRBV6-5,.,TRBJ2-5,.,CASSPLGEVEETQYF,TGTGCCAGCAGCCCCCTGGGAGAGGTGGAAGAGACCCAGTACTTC
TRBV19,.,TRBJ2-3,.,CASSGPGTPDATDTQYF,TGTGCCAGTAGTGGACCCGGGACACCTGACGCCACAGATACGCAGTATTTT
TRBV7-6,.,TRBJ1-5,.,CASSLMEFQPQHF,TGTGCCAGCAGCTTAATGGAGTTTCAGCCCCAGCATTTT
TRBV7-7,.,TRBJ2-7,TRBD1,CASSPGTGPYEQYF,TGTGCCAGCAGCCCAGGGACAGGTCCCTACGAGCAGTACTTC
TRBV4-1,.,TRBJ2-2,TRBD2,CASSQEPLAVVTNTGELFF,TGCGCCAGCAGCCAAGAGCCGCTAGCGGTAGTCACGAACACCGGGGAGCTGTTTTTT
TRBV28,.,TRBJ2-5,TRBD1,CASRYQTGARETQYF,TGTGCCAGCAGGTACCAAACAGGGGCGCGAGAGACCCAGTACTTC
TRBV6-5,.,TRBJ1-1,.,CASSYEAVRLNTEAFF,TGTGCCAGCAGTTACGAGGCAGTGAGGTTGAACACTGAAGCTTTCTTT
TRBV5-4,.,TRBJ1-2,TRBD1,CASSLGQGFSYGYTF,TGTGCCAGCAGCTTGGGACAGGGATTTTCCTATGGCTACACCTTC
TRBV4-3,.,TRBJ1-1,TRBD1,CASSQPGQGTEAFF,TGCGCCAGCAGCCAACCGGGACAGGGTACTGAAGCTTTCTTT
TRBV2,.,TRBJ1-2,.,CASSVEAINYGYTF,TGTGCCAGCAGTGTAGAAGCGATTAACTATGGCTACACCTTC
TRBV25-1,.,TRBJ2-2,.,CASSDQGTFNTGELFF,TGTGCCAGCAGTGATCAGGGGACGTTTAACACCGGGGAGCTGTTTTTT